This passage covers 17 T cell receptor beta chains from one sample sequenced in a study of T cells in Graves' hyperthyroidism and ophthalmopathy. Researchers took RNA transcripts and amplified the TCR beta CDR3 regions from them. The primer set for the first-round RT-PCR of the TCR CDR3 was HTBI. Each CDR3 protein gets one entry after TCRdb re-called the multiplex PCR reads with MiXCR. The table has a few hundred thousand distinct CDR3 sequences, roughly 19% seen once. The source material was blood. These receptors originate from a man in his fifties or sixties with Graves' ophthalmopathy.

This clonotype has ten or more counts. The rearrangement joins TRBV9 to TRBJ2-1; 9 bases are a match to TRBD2. After removal of 0 bases from V and 4 bases from J, the junction contained 8 bases not matched to a gene. Germline loops: CDR1 SGDLS, CDR2 YYNGEE. CDR3 length: 17 residues. CDR3 bases: TGTGCCAGCAGCGTAGGCCCAGCGGGAGGTGGGTACAATGAGCAGTTCTTC. It specifies CASSVGPAGGGYNEQFF.

This clonotype was seen a handful of times. The rearrangement joins TRBV3-1 to TRBJ1-6; D perhaps matches TRBD1 (5 bases). Trimming took off 8 bases at V and 0 bases at J, with 11 bases between the two ends. The germline gives CDR1 LGHDT, CDR2 YNNKEL (reference sequence). The CDR3 has 15 amino acids. The CDR3 coding sequence is TGTGCCAGCCATCTTGACAGCTCCTATAATTCACCCCTCCACTTT. Residues: CASHLDSSYNSPLHF.

V and J are TRBV3-1 and TRBJ2-2; 12 nucleotides line up with TRBD1. Looked up from germline, CDR1 is LGHDT and CDR2 is YNNKEL (reference sequence). Losses at the gene ends were 4 bases for V and 7 bases for J; bases not matched to a gene: 7. This CDR3 has 16 amino acids. CDR3 residues: CASSPRDRGHGGELFF. CDR3 nucleotide sequence: TGTGCCAGCAGCCCCCGGGACAGGGGGCATGGCGGGGAGCTGTTTTTT.

This clonotype was seen repeatedly, ten times or more. This chain uses TRBV11-3 with TRBJ2-7; 10 nucleotides agree with TRBD2. The CDR3 sequence is 15 residues long. The germline CDR1 and CDR2 sequences are SGHNT and YENEEA. The trim removed 6 bases at V and 5 bases at J, leaving 10 bases unmatched. DNA for the CDR3: TGTGCCAGCAGTCCCCTGGGACTAGCGCGCCACGAGCAGTACTTC. This gives the protein CASSPLGLARHEQYF.

This clonotype came up many times. The rearrangement joins TRBV30 to TRBJ2-1, with D possibly being TRBD2 (5 bases). Trimming shortened V by 5 bases and J by 4 bases, and 18 bases separated the two germline ends. There are 15 residues in the CDR3. Germline assignment: CDR1 GTSNPN and CDR2 SVGIG (reference sequence). CDR3 residues: CAWVRGGRQYNEQFF. The CDR3 DNA sequence: TGTGCCTGGGTCCGCGGCGGGCGGCAGTACAATGAGCAGTTCTTC. The full variable domain, completed using reference TRBV30 and TRBJ2-1, is SQTIHQWPATLVQPVGSPLSLECTVEGTSNPNLYWYRQAAGRGLQLLFYSVGIGQISSEVPQNLSASRPQDRQFILSSKKLLLSDSGFYLCAWVRGGRQYNEQFFGPGTRLTVL.

The sample holds many counts of this clonotype. The CDR3 sequence is CASGALQETQYF. DNA of the CDR3: TGTGCCAGCGGGGCCCTCCAAGAGACCCAGTACTTC. The chain carries TRBV6-1 and TRBJ2-5; D possibly corresponds to TRBD1 (5 bases). Between the trimmed V and J ends, which lost 8 bases and 1 base, there was a span of 8 bases. This CDR3 contains 12 residues. Germline V gene lookup returns CDR1 MNHNS and CDR2 SASEGT.

This clonotype was counted only a few times. The chain employs TRBV4-1 and TRBJ2-7; D may be TRBD2 (5 bases). V lost 4 bases and J lost 2, with 15 bases in between. The CDR3 totals 15 residues. CDR1 is MGHRA and CDR2 is YSYEKL in the germline V gene. The CDR3 is CASSLTVSGTYEQYF. Written as DNA, the CDR3 is TGCGCCAGCAGCCTTACCGTGTCGGGAACCTACGAGCAGTACTTC.

This clonotype was found a few times. This chain links TRBV30 with TRBJ1-4, with no clear D. V was trimmed by 5 bases and J by 7 bases, leaving 8 bases between them. This CDR3 region has 11 residues. Germline V gives CDR1 GTSNPN, CDR2 SVGIG (reference sequence). The CDR3 DNA reads TGTGCCTGGCGTCGGATTGAAAAACTGTTTTTT. This gives the protein CAWRRIEKLFF.

The table lists this clonotype with many counts. V and J are TRBV12-3 or TRBV12-4 and TRBJ2-3; 7 bases agree with TRBD1. V dropped 5 bases and J dropped 0; count of bases not matched to a gene: 5. The CDR3 sequence is 15 residues long. This CDR3 is CASSGGQVSTDTQYF. DNA of the CDR3: TGTGCCAGCAGTGGAGGACAGGTTAGCACAGATACGCAGTATTTT.

Only a few counts were recorded for this clonotype. The V gene is TRBV30, the J gene TRBJ2-1, with 11 bases identical to TRBD2. CDR1 GTSNPN and CDR2 SVGIG come from the germline V gene (reference sequence). CDR3 length equals 14 residues. The ends lost 8 bases at V and 4 bases at J; junction bases unmatched: 7. The CDR3 is CARTGTSGYNEQFF. The CDR3, as DNA: TGTGCCCGAACCGGGACTAGCGGATACAATGAGCAGTTCTTC.

The table lists this clonotype with a count of one. The chain joins TRBV7-8 to TRBJ1-1; 8 nucleotides line up with TRBD1. The CDR3 spans 16 residues. After removal of 6 bases from V and 3 bases from J, the junction contained 12 bases not matched to a gene. Germline loops: CDR1 SGHVS, CDR2 FQNEAQ. The CDR3, as DNA: TGTGCCAGCAGTTCTAATCAGGGGGCAGGGGACACTGAAGCTTTCTTT. As protein: CASSSNQGAGDTEAFF.

The chain couples TRBV20-1 to TRBJ2-5; possibly TRBD2 for D (6 bases). Germline V gives CDR1 DFQATT, CDR2 SNEGSKA (reference sequence). V gave up 6 bases and J gave up 4 bases, with 15 bases separating them. The CDR3 consists of 13 residues. The CDR3 bases are TGCAGTGCCGCCGGGGGTGGGGGAGAGACCCAGTACTTC. It is translated as CSAAGGGGETQYF.

J is TRBJ2-1 and V is TRBV5-1; TRBD2 aligns across 10 bases. The V segment lost 0 bases and the J segment 15 bases; nucleotides outside the gene matches: 9. Germline lookup yields CDR1 SGHRS and CDR2 YFSETQ. CDR3 length: 14 amino acids. This CDR3 is CASSLGSSGSPWFF. CDR3 bases: TGCGCCAGCAGCTTGGGGTCTAGCGGGAGCCCCTGGTTCTTC.

This clonotype was recorded a few times. The chain combines TRBV6-5 with TRBJ2-3, with D uncertain. Trimming cost V 0 bases and J 2 bases, with 12 bases left between them. CDR3 length equals 16 residues. Germline lookup yields CDR1 MNHEY and CDR2 SVGAGI. The CDR3 DNA sequence: TGTGCCAGCAGTTACTCGCAGTGGCCTGACACAGATACGCAGTATTTT. Residues: CASSYSQWPDTDTQYF.

This clonotype appeared a few times. An end of the junction does not agree with germline; a read error may underlie this. This chain joins TRBV10-3 and TRBJ1-2; 9 bases agree with TRBD1. This CDR3 is 17 amino acids long. Germline lookup yields CDR1 ENHRY and CDR2 SYGVKD. In DNA form, the CDR3 reads TGTGCCATCAGTGAGTCGAAGGGACAGGGCCCTAACTATGGCCACACCTTC. It translates to CAISESKGQGPNYGHTF.

This clonotype turned up a few times. The gene calls are TRBV5-4 and TRBJ2-1; 11 positions agree with TRBD2. There are 16 residues in the CDR3. The germline CDR1 and CDR2 sequences are SGHNT and YYREEE (reference sequence). V lost 5 bases, J lost 0 bases, and 4 bases stayed unmatched. CDR3 residues: CASSIAGGSSYNEQFF. CDR3 bases: TGTGCCAGCAGTATAGCGGGAGGGAGCTCCTACAATGAGCAGTTCTTC. Full variable domain (remainder filled in from reference TRBV5-4 and TRBJ2-1): ETGVTQSPTHLIKTRGQQVTLRCSSQSGHNTVSWYQQALGQGPQFIFQYYREEENGRGNFPPRFSGLQFPNYSSELNVNALELDDSALYLCASSIAGGSSYNEQFFGPGTRLTVL.

The chain uses TRBV27 and TRBJ2-7; D unresolved. CDR1 MNHEY and CDR2 SMNVEV come from the germline V gene (reference sequence). Trimming took off 0 bases at V and 0 bases at J, with 6 bases between the two ends. The CDR3 has 14 residues. CDR3 sequence: CASSLSYSSYEQYF. The CDR3 DNA is TGTGCCAGCAGTTTATCGTACTCCTCCTACGAGCAGTACTTC.